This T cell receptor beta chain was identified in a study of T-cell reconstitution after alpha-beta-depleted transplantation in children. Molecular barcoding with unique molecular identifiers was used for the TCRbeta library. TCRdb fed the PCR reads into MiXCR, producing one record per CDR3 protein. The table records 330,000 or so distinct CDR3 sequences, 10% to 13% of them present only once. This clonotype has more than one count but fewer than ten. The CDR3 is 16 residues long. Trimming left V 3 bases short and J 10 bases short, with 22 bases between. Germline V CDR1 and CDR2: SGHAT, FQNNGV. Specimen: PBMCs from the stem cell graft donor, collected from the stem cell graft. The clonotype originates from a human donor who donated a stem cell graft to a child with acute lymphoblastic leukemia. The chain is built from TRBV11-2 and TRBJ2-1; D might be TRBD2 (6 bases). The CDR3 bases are TGTGCCAGCAGCTTCCTTCCGGGACTCTCAGTCGAGGAGCAGTTCTTC. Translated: CASSFLPGLSVEEQFF.